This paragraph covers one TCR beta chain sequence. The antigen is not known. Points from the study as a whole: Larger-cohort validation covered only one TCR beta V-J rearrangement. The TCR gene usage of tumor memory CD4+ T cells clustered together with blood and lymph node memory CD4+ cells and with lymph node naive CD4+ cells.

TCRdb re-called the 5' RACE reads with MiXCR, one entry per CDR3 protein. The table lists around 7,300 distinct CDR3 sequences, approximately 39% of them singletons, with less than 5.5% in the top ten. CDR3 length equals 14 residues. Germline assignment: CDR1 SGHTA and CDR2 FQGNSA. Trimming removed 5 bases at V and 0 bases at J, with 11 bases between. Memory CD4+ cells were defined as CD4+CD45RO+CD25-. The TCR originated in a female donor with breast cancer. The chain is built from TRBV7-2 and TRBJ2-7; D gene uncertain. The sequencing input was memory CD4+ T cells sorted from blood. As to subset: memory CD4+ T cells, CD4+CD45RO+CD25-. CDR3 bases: TGTGCCAGCAGCCCACGAATAGTCTCCTACGAGCAGTACTTC. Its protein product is CASSPRIVSYEQYF.